One T cell receptor beta chain is described in this entry. Its antigen is not identified. This record belongs to a study of T cell responses to AZD1222 COVID-19 vaccine. The CDR3 length is 14 residues. Trimming took 7 bases from V and 10 from J, leaving 17 bases between them. Germline values: CDR1 MNHEY, CDR2 SMNVEV (reference sequence). Assay: immunoSEQ multiplex PCR; the TCRdb copy retains only in-frame clones and omits some. The sample records fewer than 150,000 clones, roughly nine tenths being singletons. Study results and limitations: Spike-specific TCR breadth rose after two AZD1222 doses, and depth rose as well.

The clonotype comes from an adult who received the AZD1222 COVID-19 vaccine. This specimen was peripheral blood, taken 28 days after the second AZD1222 dose. The V call is TRBV27, the J call TRBJ1-6; D gene ambiguous. CDR3 DNA: TGTGCCAGCACCCTAGGGTGGGGAAGCTCACCCCTCCACTTT. This encodes CASTLGWGSSPLHF.